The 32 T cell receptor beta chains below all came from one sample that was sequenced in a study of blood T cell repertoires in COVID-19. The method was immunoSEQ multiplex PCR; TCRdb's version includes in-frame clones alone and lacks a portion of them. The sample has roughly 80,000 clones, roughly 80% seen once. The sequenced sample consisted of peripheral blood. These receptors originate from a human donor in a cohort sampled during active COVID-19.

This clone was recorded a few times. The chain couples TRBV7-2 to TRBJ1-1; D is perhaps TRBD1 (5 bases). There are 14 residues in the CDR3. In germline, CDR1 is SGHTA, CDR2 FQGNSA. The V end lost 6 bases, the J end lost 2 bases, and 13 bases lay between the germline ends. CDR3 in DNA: TGTGCCAGCAGACAACAGGCGGTCAACACTGAAGCTTTCTTT. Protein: CASRQQAVNTEAFF.

CDR3 residues: CASSPGLWEQFF. For the CDR3, the DNA is TGTGCCAGCTCCCCGGGACTATGGGAGCAGTTCTTC. The chain combines TRBV18 with TRBJ2-1; TRBD2 matches at 7 bases. There are 12 residues in the CDR3. CDR1 is KGHSH, CDR2 LQKENI, per germline. Germline trimming cut 6 bases from V and 10 bases from J; bases unmatched to any gene: 6. Together with reference TRBV18 and TRBJ2-1, the CDR3 gives the full variable domain: NAGVMQNPRHLVRRRGQEARLRCSPMKGHSHVYWYRQLPEEGLKFMVYLQKENIIDESGMPKERFSAEFPKEGPSILRIQQVVRGDSAAYFCASSPGLWEQFFGPGTRLTVL.

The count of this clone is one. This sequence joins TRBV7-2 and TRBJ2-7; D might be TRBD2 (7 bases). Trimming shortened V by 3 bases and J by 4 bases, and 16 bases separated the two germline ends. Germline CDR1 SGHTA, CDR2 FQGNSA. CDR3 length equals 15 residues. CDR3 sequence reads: CASSFGGTQTYEQYF. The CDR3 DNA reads TGTGCCAGCAGCTTCGGGGGGACACAGACTTACGAGCAGTACTTC.

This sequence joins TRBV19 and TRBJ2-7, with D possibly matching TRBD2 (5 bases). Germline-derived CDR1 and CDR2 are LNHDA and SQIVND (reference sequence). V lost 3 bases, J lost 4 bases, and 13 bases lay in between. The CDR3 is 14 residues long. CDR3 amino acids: CASSMPGSVYEQYF. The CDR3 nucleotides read TGTGCCAGTAGTATGCCGGGGTCCGTTTACGAGCAGTACTTC.

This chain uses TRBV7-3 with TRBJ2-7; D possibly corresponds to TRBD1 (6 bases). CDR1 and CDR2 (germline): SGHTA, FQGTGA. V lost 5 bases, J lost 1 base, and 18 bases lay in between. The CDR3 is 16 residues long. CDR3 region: CASSPDGQLDSYEQYF. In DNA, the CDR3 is TGTGCCAGCAGCCCCGATGGACAGTTGGATTCCTACGAGCAGTACTTC.

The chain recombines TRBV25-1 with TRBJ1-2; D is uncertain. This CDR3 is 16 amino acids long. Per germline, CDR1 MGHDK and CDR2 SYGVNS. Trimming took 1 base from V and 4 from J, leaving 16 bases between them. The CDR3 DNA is TGTGCCAGCAGTGAATCGGCGAGAGGCCCTACCTATGGCTACACCTTC. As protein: CASSESARGPTYGYTF.

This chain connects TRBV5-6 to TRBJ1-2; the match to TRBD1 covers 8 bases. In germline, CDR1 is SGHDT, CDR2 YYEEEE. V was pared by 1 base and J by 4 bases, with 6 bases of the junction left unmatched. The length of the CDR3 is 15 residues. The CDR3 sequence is CASSLNPQGVYGYTF. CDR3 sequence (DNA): TGTGCCAGCAGCTTGAATCCACAGGGGGTCTATGGCTACACCTTC. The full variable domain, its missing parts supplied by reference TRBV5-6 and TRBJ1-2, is DAGVTQSPTHLIKTRGQQVTLRCSPKSGHDTVSWYQQALGQGPQFIFQYYEEEERQRGNFPDRFSGHQFPNYSSELNVNALLLGDSALYLCASSLNPQGVYGYTFGSGTRLTVV.

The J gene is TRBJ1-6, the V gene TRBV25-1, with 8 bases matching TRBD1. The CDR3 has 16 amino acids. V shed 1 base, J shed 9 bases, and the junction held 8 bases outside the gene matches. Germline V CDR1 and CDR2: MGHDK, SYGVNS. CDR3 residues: CASSESAGQGRSPLHF. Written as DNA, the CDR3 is TGTGCCAGCAGTGAATCTGCCGGACAGGGTCGTTCACCCCTCCACTTT.

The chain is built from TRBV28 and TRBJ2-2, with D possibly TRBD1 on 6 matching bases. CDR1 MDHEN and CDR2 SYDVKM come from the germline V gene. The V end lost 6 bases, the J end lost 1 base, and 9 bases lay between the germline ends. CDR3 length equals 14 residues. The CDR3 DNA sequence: TGTGCCAGCAGGAAAGGGGGGAACACCGGGGAGCTGTTTTTT. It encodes CASRKGGNTGELFF.

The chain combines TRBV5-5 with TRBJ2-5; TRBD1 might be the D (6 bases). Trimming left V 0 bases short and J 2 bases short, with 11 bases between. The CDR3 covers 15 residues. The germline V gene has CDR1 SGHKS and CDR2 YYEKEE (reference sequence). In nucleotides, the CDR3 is TGTGCCAGCAGCTTGGGGGACATCGGTCAAGAGACCCAGTACTTC. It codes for CASSLGDIGQETQYF.

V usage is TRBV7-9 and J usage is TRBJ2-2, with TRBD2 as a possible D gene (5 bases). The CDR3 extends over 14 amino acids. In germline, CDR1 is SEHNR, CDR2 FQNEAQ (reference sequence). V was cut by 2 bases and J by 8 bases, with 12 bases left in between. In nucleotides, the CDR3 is TGTGCCAGCAGCTTACTTTCCCGAGGGGGGGAGCTGTTTTTT. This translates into CASSLLSRGGELFF.

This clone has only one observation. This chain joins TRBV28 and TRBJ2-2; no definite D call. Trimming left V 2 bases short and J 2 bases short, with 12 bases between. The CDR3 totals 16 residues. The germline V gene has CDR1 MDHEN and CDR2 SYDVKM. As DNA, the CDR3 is TGTGCCAGCAGTTTAGTCTCGCGTTTAAACACCGGGGAGCTGTTTTTT. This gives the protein CASSLVSRLNTGELFF.

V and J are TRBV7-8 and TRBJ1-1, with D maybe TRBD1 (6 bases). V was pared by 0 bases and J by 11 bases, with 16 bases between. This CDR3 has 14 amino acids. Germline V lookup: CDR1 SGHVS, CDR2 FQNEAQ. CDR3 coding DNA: TGTGCCAGCAGCTTAGCGCCCACAGGGTTAAAGGCTTTCTTT. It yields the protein CASSLAPTGLKAFF.

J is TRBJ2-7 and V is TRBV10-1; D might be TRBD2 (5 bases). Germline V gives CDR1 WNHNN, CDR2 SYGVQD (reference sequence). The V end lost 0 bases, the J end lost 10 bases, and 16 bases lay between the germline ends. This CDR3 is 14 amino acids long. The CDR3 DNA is TGCGCCAGCAGTGAGTCGATCTCGGCCGGACTTCAGTACTTC. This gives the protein CASSESISAGLQYF.

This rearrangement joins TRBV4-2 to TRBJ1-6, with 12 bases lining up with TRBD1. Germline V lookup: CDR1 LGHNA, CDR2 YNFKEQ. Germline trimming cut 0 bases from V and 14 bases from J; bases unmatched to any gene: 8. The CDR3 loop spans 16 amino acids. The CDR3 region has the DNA TGTGCCAGCAGCCAAGATGGGGACAGGGGGCGAAGCACCCTCCACTTT. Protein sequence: CASSQDGDRGRSTLHF.

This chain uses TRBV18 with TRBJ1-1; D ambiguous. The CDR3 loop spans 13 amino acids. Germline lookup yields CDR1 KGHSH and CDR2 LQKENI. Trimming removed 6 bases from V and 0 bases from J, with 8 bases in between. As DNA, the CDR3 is TGTGCCAGCTCCAGAATTTTGAACACTGAAGCTTTCTTT. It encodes CASSRILNTEAFF.

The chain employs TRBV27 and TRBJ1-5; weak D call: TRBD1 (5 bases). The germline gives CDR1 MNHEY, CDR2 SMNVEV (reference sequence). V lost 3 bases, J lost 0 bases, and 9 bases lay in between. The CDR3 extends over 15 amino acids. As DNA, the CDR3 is TGTGCCAGCAGTTTCCTCGGGGGTAGCAATCAGCCCCAGCATTTT. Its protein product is CASSFLGGSNQPQHF.

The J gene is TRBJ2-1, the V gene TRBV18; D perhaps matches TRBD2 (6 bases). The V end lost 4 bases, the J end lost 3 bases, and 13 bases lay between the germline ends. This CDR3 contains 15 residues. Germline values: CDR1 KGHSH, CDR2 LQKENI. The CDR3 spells CASSLRRGSYNEQFF. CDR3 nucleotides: TGTGCCAGCTCACTTCGTCGGGGGAGCTACAATGAGCAGTTCTTC.

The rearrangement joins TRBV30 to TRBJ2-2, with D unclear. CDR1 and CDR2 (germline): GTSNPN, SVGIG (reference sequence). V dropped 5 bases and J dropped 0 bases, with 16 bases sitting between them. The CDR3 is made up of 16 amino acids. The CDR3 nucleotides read TGTGCCTGGTATCGACAAGACCTGACGAACACCGGGGAGCTGTTTTTT. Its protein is CAWYRQDLTNTGELFF. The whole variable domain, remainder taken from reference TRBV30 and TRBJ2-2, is SQTIHQWPATLVQPVGSPLSLECTVEGTSNPNLYWYRQAAGRGLQLLFYSVGIGQISSEVPQNLSASRPQDRQFILSSKKLLLSDSGFYLCAWYRQDLTNTGELFFGEGSRLTVL.

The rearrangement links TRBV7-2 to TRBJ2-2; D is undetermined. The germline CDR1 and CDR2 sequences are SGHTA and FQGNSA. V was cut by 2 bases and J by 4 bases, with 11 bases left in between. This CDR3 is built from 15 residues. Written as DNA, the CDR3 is TGTGCCAGCAGCTTATTCCCAGTCCCCACCGGGGAGCTGTTTTTT. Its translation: CASSLFPVPTGELFF.

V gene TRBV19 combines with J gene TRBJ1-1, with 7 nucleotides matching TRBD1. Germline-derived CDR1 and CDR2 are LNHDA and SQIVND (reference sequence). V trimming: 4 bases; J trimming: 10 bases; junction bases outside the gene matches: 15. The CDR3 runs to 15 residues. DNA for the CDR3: TGTGCCAGTAGTACGTCTTGGCAGGGGGGAACCGGAGCTTTCTTT. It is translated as CASSTSWQGGTGAFF.

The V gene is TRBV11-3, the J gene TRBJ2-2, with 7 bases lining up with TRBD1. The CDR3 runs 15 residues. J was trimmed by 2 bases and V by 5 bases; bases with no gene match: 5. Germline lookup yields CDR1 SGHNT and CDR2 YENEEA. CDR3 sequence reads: CASSGRTGNTGELFF. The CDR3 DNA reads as TGTGCCAGCAGCGGCCGGACAGGCAACACCGGGGAGCTGTTTTTT.

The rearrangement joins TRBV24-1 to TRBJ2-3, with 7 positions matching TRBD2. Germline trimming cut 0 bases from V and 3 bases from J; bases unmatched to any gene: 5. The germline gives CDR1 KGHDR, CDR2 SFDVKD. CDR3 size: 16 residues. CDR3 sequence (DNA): TGTGCCACCAGTGATTTGAGCGGGGTAGGGACAGATACGCAGTATTTT. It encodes CATSDLSGVGTDTQYF.

The CDR3 loop reads CASSRRDRGAYNSPLHF. The CDR3 DNA reads TGTGCCAGCAGCCGAAGGGACAGGGGAGCCTATAATTCACCCCTCCACTTT. The chain combines TRBV7-8 with TRBJ1-6; 10 bases map to TRBD1. Germline CDR1 reads SGHVS; CDR2 reads FQNEAQ. J lost 2 bases, V lost 5 bases, and 6 bases had no gene match. The CDR3 sequence is 17 residues long.

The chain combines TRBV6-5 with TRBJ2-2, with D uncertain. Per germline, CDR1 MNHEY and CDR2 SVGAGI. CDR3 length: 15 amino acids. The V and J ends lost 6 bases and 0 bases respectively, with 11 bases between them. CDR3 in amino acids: CASRSDSSNTGELFF. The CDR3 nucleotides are TGTGCCAGCAGGAGCGACTCTTCGAACACCGGGGAGCTGTTTTTT.

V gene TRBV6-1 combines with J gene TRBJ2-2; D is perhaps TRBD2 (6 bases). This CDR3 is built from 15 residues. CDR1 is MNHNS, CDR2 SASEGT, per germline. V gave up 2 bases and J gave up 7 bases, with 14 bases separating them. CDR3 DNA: TGTGCCAGCAGTGAACGGGGCGGGGTAGGCGGGGAGCTGTTTTTT. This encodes CASSERGGVGGELFF.

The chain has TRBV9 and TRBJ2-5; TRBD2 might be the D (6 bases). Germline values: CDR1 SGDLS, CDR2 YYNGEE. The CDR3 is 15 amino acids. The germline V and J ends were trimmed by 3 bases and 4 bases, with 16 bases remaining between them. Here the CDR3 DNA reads TGTGCCAGCAGCGCCCGTGCGGAGGGGCGAGAGACCCAGTACTTC. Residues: CASSARAEGRETQYF.

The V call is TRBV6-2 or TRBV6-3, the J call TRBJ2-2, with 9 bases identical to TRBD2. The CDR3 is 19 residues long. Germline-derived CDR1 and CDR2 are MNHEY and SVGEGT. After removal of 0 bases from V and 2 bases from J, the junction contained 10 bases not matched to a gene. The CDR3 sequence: CASSYSSRLAGTNTGELFF. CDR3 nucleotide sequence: TGTGCCAGCAGTTACTCGAGTAGGCTAGCGGGGACCAACACCGGGGAGCTGTTTTTT.

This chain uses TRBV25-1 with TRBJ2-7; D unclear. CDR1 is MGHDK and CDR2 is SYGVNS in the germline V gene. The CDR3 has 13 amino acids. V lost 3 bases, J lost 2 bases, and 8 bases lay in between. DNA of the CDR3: TGTGCCAGCAGTGAGCTAGTCGCCTACGAGCAGTACTTC. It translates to CASSELVAYEQYF.

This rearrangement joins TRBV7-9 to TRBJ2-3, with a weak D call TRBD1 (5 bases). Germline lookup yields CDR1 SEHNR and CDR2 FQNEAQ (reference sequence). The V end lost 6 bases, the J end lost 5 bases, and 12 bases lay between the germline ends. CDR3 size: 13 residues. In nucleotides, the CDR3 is TGTGCCAGCAGACAAGACAGTCAAGATACGCAGTATTTT. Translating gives CASRQDSQDTQYF. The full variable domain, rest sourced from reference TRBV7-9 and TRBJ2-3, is DTGVSQNPRHKITKRGQNVTFRCDPISEHNRLYWYRQTLGQGPEFLTYFQNEAQLEKSRLLSDRFSAERPKGSFSTLEIQRTEQGDSAMYLCASRQDSQDTQYFGPGTRLTVL.

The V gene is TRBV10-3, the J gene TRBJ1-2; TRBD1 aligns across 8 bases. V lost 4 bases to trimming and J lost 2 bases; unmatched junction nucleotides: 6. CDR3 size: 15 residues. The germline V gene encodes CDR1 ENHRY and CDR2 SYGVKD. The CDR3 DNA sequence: TGTGCCATCAGTGGAGGGGACAGGCGGAACTATGGCTACACCTTC. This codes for CAISGGDRRNYGYTF.

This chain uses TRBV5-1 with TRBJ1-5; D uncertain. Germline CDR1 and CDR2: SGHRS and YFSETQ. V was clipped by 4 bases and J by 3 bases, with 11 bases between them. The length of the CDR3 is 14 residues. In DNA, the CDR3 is TGCGCCAGCAGCCCGGCCGGGTACAATCAGCCCCAGCATTTT. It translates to CASSPAGYNQPQHF.